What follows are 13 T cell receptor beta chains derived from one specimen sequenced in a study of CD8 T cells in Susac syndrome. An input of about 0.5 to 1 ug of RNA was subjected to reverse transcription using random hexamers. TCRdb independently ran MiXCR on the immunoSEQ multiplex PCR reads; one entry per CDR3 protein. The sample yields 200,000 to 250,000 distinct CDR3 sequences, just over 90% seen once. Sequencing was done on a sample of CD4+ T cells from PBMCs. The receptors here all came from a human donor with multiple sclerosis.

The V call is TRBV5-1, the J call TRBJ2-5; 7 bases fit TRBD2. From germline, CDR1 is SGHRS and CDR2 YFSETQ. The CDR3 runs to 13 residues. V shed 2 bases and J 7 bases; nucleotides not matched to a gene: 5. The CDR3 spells CASSFAGDGTQYF. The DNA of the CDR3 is TGCGCCAGCAGCTTTGCGGGAGACGGGACCCAGTACTTC.

This chain's CDR3 is CASKQGAHTEAFF. In nucleotides, the CDR3 is TGTGCCAGTAAACAGGGGGCCCACACTGAAGCTTTCTTT. This chain links TRBV19 with TRBJ1-1, with 9 bases fitting TRBD1. V shed 7 bases, J shed 3 bases, and the junction held 3 bases outside the gene matches. The CDR3 extends over 13 amino acids. Germline V gene data show CDR1 as LNHDA and CDR2 as SQIVND (reference sequence). The full variable domain, rest sourced from reference TRBV19 and TRBJ1-1, is DGGITQSPKYLFRKEGQNVTLSCEQNLNHDAMYWYRQDPGQGLRLIYYSQIVNDFQKGDIAEGYSVSREKKESFPLTVTSAQKNPTAFYLCASKQGAHTEAFFGQGTRLTVV.

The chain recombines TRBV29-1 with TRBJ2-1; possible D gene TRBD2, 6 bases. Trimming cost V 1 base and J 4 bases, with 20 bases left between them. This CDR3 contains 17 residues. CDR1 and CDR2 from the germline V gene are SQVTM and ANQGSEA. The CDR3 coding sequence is TGCAGCGTTGAAGTAGGGCTCGACCCGCGGGATTACAATGAGCAGTTCTTC. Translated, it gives CSVEVGLDPRDYNEQFF.

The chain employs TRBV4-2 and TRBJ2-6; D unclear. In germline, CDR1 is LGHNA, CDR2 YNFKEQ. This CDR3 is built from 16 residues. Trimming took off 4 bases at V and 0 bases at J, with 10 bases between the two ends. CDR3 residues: CASSLDPGSGANVLTF. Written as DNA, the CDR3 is TGTGCCAGCAGCCTTGATCCCGGCTCTGGGGCCAACGTCCTGACTTTC.

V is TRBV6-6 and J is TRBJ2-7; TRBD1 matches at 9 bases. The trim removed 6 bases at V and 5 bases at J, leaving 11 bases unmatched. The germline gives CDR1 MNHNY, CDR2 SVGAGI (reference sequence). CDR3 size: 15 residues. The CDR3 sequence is CASRRIPGQGHEQYV. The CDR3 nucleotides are TGTGCCAGCAGACGAATACCGGGACAGGGACACGAGCAGTACGTC.

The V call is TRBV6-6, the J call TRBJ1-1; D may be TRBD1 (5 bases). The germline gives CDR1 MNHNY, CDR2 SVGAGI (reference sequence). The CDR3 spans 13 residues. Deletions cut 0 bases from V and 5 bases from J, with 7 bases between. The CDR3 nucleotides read TGTGCCAGCAGTTACTCGACAGAGACTGAAGCTTTCTTT. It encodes CASSYSTETEAFF.

This chain's CDR3 is CASSLLVTPQETQYF. CDR3 in DNA: TGTGCCAGCAGCTTGTTGGTGACACCCCAAGAGACCCAGTACTTC. The chain employs TRBV5-6 and TRBJ2-5, with D hard to call. The germline CDR1 and CDR2 sequences are SGHDT and YYEEEE. The CDR3 is made up of 15 amino acids. The V and J ends lost 1 base and 1 base respectively, with 11 bases between them.

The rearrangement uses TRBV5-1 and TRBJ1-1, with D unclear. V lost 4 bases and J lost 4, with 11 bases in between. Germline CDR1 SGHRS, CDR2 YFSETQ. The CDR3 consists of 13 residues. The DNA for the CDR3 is TGCGCCAGCAGCCAGGACCCGAGCACTGAAGCTTTCTTT. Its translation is CASSQDPSTEAFF.

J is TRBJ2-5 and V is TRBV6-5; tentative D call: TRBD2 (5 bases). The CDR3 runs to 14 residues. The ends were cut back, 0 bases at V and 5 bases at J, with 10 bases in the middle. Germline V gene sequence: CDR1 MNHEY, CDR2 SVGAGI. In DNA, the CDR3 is TGTGCCAGCAGTTACTCGCGGTGGAGGGAGACCCAGTACTTC. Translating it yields CASSYSRWRETQYF.

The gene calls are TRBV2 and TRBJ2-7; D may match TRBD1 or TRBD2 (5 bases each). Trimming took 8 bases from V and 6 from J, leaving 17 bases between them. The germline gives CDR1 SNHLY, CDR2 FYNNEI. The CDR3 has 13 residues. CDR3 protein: CASGRDQISEQYV. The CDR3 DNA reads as TGTGCCAGCGGCCGGGACCAGATATCCGAGCAGTACGTC.

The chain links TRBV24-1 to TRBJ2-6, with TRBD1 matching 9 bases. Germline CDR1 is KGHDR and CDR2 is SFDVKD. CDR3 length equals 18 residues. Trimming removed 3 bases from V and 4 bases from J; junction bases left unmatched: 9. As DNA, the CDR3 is TGTGCCACCAGTGATGCCGGGACAGGGTTTTCCGGGGCCAACGTCCTGACTTTC. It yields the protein CATSDAGTGFSGANVLTF.

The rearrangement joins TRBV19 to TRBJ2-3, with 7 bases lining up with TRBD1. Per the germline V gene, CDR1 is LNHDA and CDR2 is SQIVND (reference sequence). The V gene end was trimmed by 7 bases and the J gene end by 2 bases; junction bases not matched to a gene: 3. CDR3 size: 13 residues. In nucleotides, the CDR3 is TGTGCCAGTACAGGGGGATTCACAGATACGCAGTATTTT. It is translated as CASTGGFTDTQYF. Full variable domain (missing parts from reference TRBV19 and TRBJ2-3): DGGITQSPKYLFRKEGQNVTLSCEQNLNHDAMYWYRQDPGQGLRLIYYSQIVNDFQKGDIAEGYSVSREKKESFPLTVTSAQKNPTAFYLCASTGGFTDTQYFGPGTRLTVL.

Here the CDR3 DNA reads TGTGCCAGCAGCCCGATCCGGGCCCTAGCCGGGGAGCTGTTTTTT. It specifies CASSPIRALAGELFF. The chain joins TRBV7-9 to TRBJ2-2; D gene unclear. CDR1 is SEHNR, CDR2 FQNEAQ, per germline (reference sequence). V lost 5 bases and J lost 6, with 16 bases in between. The CDR3 totals 15 residues.